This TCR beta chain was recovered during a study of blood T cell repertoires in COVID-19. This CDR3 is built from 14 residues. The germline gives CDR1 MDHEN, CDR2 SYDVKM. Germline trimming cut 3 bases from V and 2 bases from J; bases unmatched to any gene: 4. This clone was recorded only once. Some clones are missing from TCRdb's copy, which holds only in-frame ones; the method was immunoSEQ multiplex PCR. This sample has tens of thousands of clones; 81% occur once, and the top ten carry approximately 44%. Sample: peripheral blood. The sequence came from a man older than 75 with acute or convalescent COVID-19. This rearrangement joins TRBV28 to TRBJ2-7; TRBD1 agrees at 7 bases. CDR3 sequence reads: CASSFQGETYEQYF. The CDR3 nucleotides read TGTGCCAGCAGTTTTCAGGGGGAGACCTACGAGCAGTACTTC.